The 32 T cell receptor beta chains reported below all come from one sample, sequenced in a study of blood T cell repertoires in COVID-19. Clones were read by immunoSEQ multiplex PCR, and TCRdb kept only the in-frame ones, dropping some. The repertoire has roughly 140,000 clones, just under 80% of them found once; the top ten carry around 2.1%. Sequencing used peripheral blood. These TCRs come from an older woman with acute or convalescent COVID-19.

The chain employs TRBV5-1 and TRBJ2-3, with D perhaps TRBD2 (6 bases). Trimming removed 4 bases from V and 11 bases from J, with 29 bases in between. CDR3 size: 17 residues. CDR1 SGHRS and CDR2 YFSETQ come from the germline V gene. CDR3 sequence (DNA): TGCGCCAGCAGCCATCGGCCTGGGTTACTAGCCCCCGTTTGGCAGTATTTT. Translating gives CASSHRPGLLAPVWQYF.

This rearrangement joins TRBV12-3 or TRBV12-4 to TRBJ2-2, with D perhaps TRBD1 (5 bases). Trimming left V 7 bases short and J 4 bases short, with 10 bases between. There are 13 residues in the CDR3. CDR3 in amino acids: CASTHRSTGELFF. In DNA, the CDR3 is TGTGCCAGCACCCACAGGAGCACCGGGGAGCTGTTTTTT.

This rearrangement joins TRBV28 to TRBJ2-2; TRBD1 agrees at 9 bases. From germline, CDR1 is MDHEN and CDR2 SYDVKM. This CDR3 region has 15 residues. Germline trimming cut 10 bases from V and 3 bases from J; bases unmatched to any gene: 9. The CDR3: CAIDKTGGDTGELFF. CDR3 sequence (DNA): TGTGCCATCGATAAGACAGGGGGAGACACCGGGGAGCTGTTTTTT.

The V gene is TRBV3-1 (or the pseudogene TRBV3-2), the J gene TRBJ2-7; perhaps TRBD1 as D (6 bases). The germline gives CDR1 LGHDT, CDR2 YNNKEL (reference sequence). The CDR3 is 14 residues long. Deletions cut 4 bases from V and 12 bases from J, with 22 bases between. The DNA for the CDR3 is TGTGCCAGCAGCCCCTACAGGGCCCCGTTCCAAAGGTACTTC. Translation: CASSPYRAPFQRYF.

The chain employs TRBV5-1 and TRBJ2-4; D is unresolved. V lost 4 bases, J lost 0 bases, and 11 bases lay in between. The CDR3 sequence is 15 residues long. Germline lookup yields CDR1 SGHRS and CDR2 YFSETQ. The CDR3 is CASSPEAVAKNIQYF. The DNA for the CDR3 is TGCGCCAGCAGCCCTGAGGCAGTAGCCAAAAACATTCAGTACTTC.

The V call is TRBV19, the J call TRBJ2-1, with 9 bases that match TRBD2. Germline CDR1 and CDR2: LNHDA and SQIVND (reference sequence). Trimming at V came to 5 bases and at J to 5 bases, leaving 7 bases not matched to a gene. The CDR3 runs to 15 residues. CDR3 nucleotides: TGTGCCAGTAGTTCCGCGGGAGGGCCCCACAATGAGCAGTTCTTC. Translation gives CASSSAGGPHNEQFF.

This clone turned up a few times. For the CDR3, the DNA is TGTGCCAGCAGCCAAGATCTCCGTCAGGGTGGTAATTCACCCCTCCACTTT. Translation: CASSQDLRQGGNSPLHF. The V and J genes are TRBV4-2 and TRBJ1-6; perhaps TRBD1 as D (5 bases). V was cut by 0 bases and J by 6 bases, with 15 bases left in between. This CDR3 is 17 amino acids long. Germline assignment: CDR1 LGHNA and CDR2 YNFKEQ.

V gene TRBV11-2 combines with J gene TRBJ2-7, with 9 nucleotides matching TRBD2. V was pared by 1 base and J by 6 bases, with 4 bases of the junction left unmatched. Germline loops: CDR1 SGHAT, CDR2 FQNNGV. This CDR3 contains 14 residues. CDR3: CASSLGREGFEQYF. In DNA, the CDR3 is TGTGCCAGCAGCTTAGGGCGGGAGGGTTTCGAGCAGTACTTC.

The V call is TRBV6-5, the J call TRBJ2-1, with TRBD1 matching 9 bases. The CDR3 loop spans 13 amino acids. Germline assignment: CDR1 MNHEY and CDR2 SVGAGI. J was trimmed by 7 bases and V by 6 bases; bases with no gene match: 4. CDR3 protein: CASSRQGVNEQFF. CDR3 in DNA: TGTGCCAGCAGCCGACAGGGGGTAAATGAGCAGTTCTTC.

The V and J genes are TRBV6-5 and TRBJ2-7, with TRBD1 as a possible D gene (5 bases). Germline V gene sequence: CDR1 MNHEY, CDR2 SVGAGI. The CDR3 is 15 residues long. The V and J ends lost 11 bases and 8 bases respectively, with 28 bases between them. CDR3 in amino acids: CASSVSTIKKGQQYF. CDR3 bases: TGTGCCTCCAGCGTTTCCACTATAAAGAAGGGGCAGCAGTACTTC.

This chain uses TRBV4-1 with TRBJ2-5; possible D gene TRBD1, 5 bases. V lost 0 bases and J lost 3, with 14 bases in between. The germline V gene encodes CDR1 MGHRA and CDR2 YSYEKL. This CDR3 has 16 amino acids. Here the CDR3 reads CASSQDVGQTKETQYF. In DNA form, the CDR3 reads TGCGCCAGCAGCCAAGACGTCGGACAAACAAAAGAGACCCAGTACTTC.

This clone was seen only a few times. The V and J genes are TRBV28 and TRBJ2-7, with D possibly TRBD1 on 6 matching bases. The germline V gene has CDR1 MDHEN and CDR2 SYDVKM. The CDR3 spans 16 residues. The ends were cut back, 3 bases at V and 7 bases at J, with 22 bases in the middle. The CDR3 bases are TGTGCCAGCAGTTTTTCGTTACAGGGAATTTCGGGGGAGCAGTACTTC. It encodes CASSFSLQGISGEQYF.

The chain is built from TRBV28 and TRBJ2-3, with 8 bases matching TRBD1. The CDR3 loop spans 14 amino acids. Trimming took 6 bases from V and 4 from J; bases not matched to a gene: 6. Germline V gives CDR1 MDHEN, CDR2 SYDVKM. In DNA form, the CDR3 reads TGTGCCAGCAGCGGACAGGGAGAGGCAGATACGCAGTATTTT. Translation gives CASSGQGEADTQYF.

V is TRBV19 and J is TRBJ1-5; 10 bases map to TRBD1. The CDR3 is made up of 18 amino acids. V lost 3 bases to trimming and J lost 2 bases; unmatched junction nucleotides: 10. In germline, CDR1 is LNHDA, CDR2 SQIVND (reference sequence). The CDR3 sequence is CASSIRPTGQGGNQPQHF. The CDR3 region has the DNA TGTGCCAGTAGTATTCGACCCACTGGACAGGGGGGCAATCAGCCCCAGCATTTT.

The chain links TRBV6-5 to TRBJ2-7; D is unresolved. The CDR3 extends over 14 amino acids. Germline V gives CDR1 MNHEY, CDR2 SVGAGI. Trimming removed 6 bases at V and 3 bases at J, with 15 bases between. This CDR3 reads CASSTLRSDYEQYF. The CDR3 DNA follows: TGTGCCAGCAGCACCTTAAGGAGTGACTACGAGCAGTACTTC.

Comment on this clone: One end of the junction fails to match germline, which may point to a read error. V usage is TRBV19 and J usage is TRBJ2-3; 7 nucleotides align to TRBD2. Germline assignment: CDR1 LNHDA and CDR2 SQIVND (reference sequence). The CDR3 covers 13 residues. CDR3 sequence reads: CASSMTSTDTQYF. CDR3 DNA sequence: TGTGCCAGTAGTATGACTAGCACTGATACGCAGTATTTT. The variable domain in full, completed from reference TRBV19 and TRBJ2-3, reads DGGITQSPKYLFRKEGQNVTLSCEQNLNHDAMYWYRQDPGQGLRLIYYSQIVNDFQKGDIAEGYSVSREKKESFPLTVTSAQKNPTAFYLCASSMTSTDTQYFGPGTRLTVL.

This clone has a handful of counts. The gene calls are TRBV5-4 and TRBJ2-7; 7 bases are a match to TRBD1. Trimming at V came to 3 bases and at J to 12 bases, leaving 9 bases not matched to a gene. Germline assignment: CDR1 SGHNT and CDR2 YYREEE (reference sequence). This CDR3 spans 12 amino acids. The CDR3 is CASSYGDSRRYF. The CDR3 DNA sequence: TGTGCCAGCAGCTATGGGGACAGTAGGCGGTACTTC.

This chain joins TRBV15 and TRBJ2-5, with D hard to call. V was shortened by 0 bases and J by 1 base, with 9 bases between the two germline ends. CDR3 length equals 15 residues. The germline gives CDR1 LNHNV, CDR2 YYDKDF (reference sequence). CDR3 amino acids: CATSRDRDSQETQYF. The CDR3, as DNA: TGTGCCACCAGCAGAGATCGCGACTCCCAAGAGACCCAGTACTTC.

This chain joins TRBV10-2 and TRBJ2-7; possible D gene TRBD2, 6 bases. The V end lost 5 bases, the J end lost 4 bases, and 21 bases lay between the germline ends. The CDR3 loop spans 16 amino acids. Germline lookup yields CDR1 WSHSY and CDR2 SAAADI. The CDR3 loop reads CASSLGGSFGYYEQYF. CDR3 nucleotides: TGCGCCAGCAGTCTAGGAGGGTCCTTCGGCTATTACGAGCAGTACTTC.

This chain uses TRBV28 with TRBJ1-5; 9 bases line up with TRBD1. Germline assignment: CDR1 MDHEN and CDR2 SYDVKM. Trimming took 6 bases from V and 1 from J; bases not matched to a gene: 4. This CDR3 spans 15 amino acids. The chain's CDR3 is CASRTGTGSNQPQHF. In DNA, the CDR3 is TGTGCCAGCAGGACCGGGACAGGGAGCAATCAGCCCCAGCATTTT.

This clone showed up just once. The CDR3: CASSLSGVGTEAFF. The CDR3 DNA follows: TGTGCCAGCAGCTTATCAGGGGTTGGCACTGAAGCTTTCTTT. The chain employs TRBV7-9 and TRBJ1-1; possibly TRBD1 for D (6 bases). Germline loops: CDR1 SEHNR, CDR2 FQNEAQ (reference sequence). V lost 2 bases and J lost 4, with 11 bases in between. There are 14 residues in the CDR3.

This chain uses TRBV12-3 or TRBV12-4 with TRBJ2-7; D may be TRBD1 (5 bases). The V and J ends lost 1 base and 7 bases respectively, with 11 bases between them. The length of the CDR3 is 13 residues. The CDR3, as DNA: TGTGCCAGCAGTTTAGTTGACAGCGAGGAGCAGTACTTC. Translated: CASSLVDSEEQYF.

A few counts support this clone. DNA for the CDR3: TGTGCCAGCAGCCAGGGGGTCCTCGGGTTCAACGAGCAGTACTTC. Encoded protein: CASSQGVLGFNEQYF. The chain couples TRBV9 to TRBJ2-7, with 7 bases lining up with TRBD1. Germline CDR1 and CDR2: SGDLS and YYNGEE. The CDR3 has 15 residues. With 4 bases clipped from V and 5 bases from J, the junction kept 12 bases outside the gene matches.

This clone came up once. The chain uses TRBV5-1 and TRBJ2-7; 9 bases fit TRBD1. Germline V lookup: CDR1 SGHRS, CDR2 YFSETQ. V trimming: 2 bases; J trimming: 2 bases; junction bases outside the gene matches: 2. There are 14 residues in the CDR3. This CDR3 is CASSLRTGAYEQYF. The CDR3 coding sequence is TGCGCCAGCAGCTTAAGGACAGGGGCCTACGAGCAGTACTTC. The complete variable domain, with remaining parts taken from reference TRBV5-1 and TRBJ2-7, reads KAGVTQTPRYLIKTRGQQVTLSCSPISGHRSVSWYQQTPGQGLQFLFEYFSETQRNKGNFPGRFSGRQFSNSRSEMNVSTLELGDSALYLCASSLRTGAYEQYFGPGTRLTVT.

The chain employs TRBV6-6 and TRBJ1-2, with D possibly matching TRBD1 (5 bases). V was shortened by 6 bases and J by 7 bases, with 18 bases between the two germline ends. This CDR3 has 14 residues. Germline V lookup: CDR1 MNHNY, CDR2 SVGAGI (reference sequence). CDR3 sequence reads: CASSSSGGEGGYTF. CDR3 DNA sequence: TGTGCCAGCAGCTCTAGCGGGGGGGAAGGTGGCTACACCTTC.

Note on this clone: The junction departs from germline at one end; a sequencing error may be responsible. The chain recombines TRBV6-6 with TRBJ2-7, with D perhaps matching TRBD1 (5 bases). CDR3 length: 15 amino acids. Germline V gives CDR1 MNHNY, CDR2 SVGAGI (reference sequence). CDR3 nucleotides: TGTGCCAGCAGTCACTCCCAGGGTAACCCCTACGAGCAGTACTTC. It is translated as CASSHSQGNPYEQYF.

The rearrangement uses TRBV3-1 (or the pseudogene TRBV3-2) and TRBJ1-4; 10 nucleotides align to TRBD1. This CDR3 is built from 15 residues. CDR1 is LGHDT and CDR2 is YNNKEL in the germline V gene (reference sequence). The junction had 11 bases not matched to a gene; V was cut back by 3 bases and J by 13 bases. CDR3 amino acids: CASSQGWTGGYGLFF. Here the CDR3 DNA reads TGTGCCAGCAGCCAGGGCTGGACAGGGGGATATGGACTGTTTTTT.

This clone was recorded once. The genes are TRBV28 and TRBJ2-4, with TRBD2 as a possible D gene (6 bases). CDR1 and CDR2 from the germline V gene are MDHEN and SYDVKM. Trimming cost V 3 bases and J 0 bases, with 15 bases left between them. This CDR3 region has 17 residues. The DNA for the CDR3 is TGTGCCAGCAGTTTTCCCGATCAGACTAGAGCCAAAAACATTCAGTACTTC. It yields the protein CASSFPDQTRAKNIQYF.

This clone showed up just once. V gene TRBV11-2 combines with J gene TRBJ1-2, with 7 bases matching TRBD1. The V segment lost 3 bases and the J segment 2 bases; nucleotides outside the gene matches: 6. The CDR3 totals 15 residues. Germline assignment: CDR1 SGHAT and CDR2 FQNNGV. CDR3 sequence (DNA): TGTGCCAGCAGCTTGCAGGGACAGCCAAACTATGGCTACACCTTC. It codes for CASSLQGQPNYGYTF.

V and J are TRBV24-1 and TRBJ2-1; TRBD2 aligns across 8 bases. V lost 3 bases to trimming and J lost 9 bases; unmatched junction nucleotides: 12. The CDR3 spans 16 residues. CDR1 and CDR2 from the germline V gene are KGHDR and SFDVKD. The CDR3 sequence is CATSDPGGLARSEQFF. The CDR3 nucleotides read TGTGCCACCAGTGATCCTGGCGGACTAGCTCGGAGTGAGCAGTTCTTC.

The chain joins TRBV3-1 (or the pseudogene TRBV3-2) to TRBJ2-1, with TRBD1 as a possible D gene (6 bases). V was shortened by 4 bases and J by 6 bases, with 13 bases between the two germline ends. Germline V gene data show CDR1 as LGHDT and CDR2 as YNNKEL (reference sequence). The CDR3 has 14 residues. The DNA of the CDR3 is TGTGCCAGCAGCCGACCTGGCAGGGGCAATGAGCAGTTCTTC. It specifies CASSRPGRGNEQFF.

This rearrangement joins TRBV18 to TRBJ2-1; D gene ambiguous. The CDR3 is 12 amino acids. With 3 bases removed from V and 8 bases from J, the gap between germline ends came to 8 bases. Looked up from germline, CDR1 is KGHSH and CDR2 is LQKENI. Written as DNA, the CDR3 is TGTGCCAGCTCACCCGTGTTTGATGAGCAGTTCTTC. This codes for CASSPVFDEQFF.